A single sample is the source of the 11 T cell receptor beta chains below, sequenced in a study of T cells in narcolepsy. TCRdb keeps only in-frame clones here, not all; method: immunoSEQ multiplex PCR. Of about 22,000 clones listed, approximately 81% are singletons. Sequences were obtained from memory (CD45RA-) CD4+ T cells from blood. The receptors come from a human donor in good health.

The DNA of the CDR3 is TGTGCCAGCAACGATGACAGGTCCCAGACTGAAGCTTTCTTT. It translates to CASNDDRSQTEAFF. The chain has TRBV5-5 and TRBJ1-1; the D gene is possibly TRBD1 (6 bases). The CDR3 totals 14 residues. Germline CDR1 reads SGHKS; CDR2 reads YYEKEE (reference sequence). V shed 6 bases and J shed 5 bases, with 17 bases lying between them. Combining the CDR3 with reference TRBV5-5 and TRBJ1-1 gives the whole variable domain DAGVTQSPTHLIKTRGQQVTLRCSPISGHKSVSWYQQVLGQGPQFIFQYYEKEERGRGNFPDRFSARQFPNYSSELNVNALLLGDSALYLCASNDDRSQTEAFFGQGTRLTVV.

The V and J genes are TRBV5-4 and TRBJ2-7, with D maybe TRBD2 (7 bases). V lost 3 bases and J lost 6, with 19 bases in between. The CDR3 length is 15 residues. The germline V gene has CDR1 SGHNT and CDR2 YYREEE (reference sequence). The chain's CDR3 is CASSWGGPPMAEQYF. Written as DNA, the CDR3 is TGTGCCAGCAGCTGGGGGGGGCCCCCTATGGCCGAGCAGTACTTC.

This chain links TRBV27 with TRBJ2-1; the D is unclear. Trimming stripped 9 bases from V and 15 bases from J, with 9 bases between. This CDR3 is 8 amino acids long. Germline CDR1 is MNHEY and CDR2 is SMNVEV (reference sequence). The CDR3 nucleotides read TGTGCCAGTTTCCATCGGTTCTTC. Amino acid sequence: CASFHRFF.

The chain has TRBV5-5 and TRBJ2-2, with D perhaps given as TRBD1 or TRBD2 (5 bases each). Looked up from germline, CDR1 is SGHKS and CDR2 is YYEKEE (reference sequence). Trimming cost V 1 base and J 3 bases, with 10 bases left between them. The CDR3 runs 15 residues. The CDR3 loop is CASSLTGLYTGELFF. The CDR3 DNA reads TGTGCCAGCAGCTTGACAGGACTTTACACCGGGGAGCTGTTTTTT.

The chain combines TRBV21-1 with TRBJ2-4; the table gives TRBD1 as D, unverified against the DNA. TRBV21-1 is tagged as a pseudogene. The CDR3 length is 11 residues. The CDR3: CASSKHRVSYF. DNA of the CDR3: TGTGCCAGCAGCAAGCACAGGGTGTCGTACTTC.

In its sample, this clone was seen a few times. V gene TRBV7-9 combines with J gene TRBJ1-4; 8 bases are a match to TRBD1. Germline CDR1 is SEHNR and CDR2 is FQNEAQ (reference sequence). The J segment lost 10 bases and the V segment lost 5 bases, leaving 6 bases of the junction unmatched. The CDR3 runs to 13 residues. Written as DNA, the CDR3 is TGTGCCAGCAGCGCGGCAGGGGGCGGAAAACTGTTTTTT. It codes for CASSAAGGGKLFF.

The CDR3, as DNA: TGTGCCAGCAGCTTAGGGCCTGCGGGGGTTAGCACAGATACGCAGTATTTT. This sequence encodes CASSLGPAGVSTDTQYF. The chain carries TRBV7-9 and TRBJ2-3; the match to TRBD2 covers 7 bases. The length of the CDR3 is 17 residues. Trimming removed 1 base from V and 0 bases from J; junction bases left unmatched: 7. Germline V lookup: CDR1 SEHNR, CDR2 FQNEAQ (reference sequence).

The CDR3 protein is CASSRDWSYEQYF. The CDR3 DNA is TGTGCCAGCAGCAGGGATTGGTCCTACGAGCAGTACTTC. The J gene is TRBJ2-7, the V gene TRBV2; D possibly corresponds to TRBD1 (5 bases). CDR3 length equals 13 residues. The V end lost 6 bases, the J end lost 1 base, and 10 bases lay between the germline ends. Germline V gene lookup returns CDR1 SNHLY and CDR2 FYNNEI.

The chain has TRBV6-1 and TRBJ1-6; D is undetermined. The CDR3 extends over 14 amino acids. Trimming removed 3 bases at V and 9 bases at J, with 12 bases between. Per the germline V gene, CDR1 is MNHNS and CDR2 is SASEGT. The DNA of the CDR3 is TGTGCCAGCAGTGAGCTCGGTTACAGTTCACCCCTCCACTTT. As protein: CASSELGYSSPLHF.

The J gene is TRBJ2-7, the V gene TRBV5-1; TRBD1 agrees at 9 bases. V lost 4 bases and J lost 6; bases outside the gene matches: 11. Germline V CDR1 and CDR2: SGHRS, YFSETQ. The CDR3 covers 15 residues. For the CDR3, the DNA is TGCGCCAGCAGCCCAAACGTCGGGACAGGGCGCGAGCAGTACTTC. Translated, it gives CASSPNVGTGREQYF.

V and J are TRBV6-6 and TRBJ1-1; the D gene is possibly TRBD1 (6 bases). The CDR3 has 11 residues. Trimming removed 4 bases at V and 9 bases at J, with 9 bases between. Per germline, CDR1 MNHNY and CDR2 SVGAGI (reference sequence). The CDR3: CASSFTGQAFF. CDR3 in DNA: TGTGCCAGCAGTTTTACAGGGCAAGCTTTCTTT.